The sequence of this T cell receptor beta chain was determined in a study of blood T cells in healthy people across ages. Germline CDR1 and CDR2: KGHDR and SFDVKD. CDR3 length: 15 residues. V lost 5 bases and J 0 bases, leaving 9 bases between the germline ends. Primers used in a second PCR of about 7 to 12 cycles were a sample-barcoded 5' primer and a J-beta primer mix. TCRdb re-called the 5' RACE reads through MiXCR, storing one row per CDR3 protein. The top ten hold about 23% of the sample, which has 1.5 million to 2 million distinct CDR3 sequences, about two fifths seen once. This sequence was found in a human donor in good health. The sample comprised blood. This rearrangement joins TRBV24-1 to TRBJ2-2; tentatively, D is TRBD2 (5 bases). CDR3 sequence (DNA): TGTGCCACCAGTGGAGGGCAAACGAACACCGGGGAGCTGTTTTTT. As protein: CATSGGQTNTGELFF.